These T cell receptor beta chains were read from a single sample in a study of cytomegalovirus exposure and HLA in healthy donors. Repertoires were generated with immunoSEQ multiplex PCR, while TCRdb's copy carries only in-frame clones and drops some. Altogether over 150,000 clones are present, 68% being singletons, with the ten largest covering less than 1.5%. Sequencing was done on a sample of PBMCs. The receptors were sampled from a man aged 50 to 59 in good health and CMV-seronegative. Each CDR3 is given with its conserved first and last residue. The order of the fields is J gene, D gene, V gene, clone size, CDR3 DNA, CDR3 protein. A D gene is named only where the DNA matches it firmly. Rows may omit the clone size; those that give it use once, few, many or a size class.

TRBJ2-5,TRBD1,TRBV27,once,TGTGCCAGCAGTCCCGGGACAGGGGCTCAAGAGACCCAGTACTTC,CASSPGTGAQETQYF
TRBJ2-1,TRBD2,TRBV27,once,TGTGCCAGCAGTACTAGCGGGGGGGCCGCTGAGCAGTTCTTC,CASSTSGGAAEQFF
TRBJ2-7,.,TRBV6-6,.,TGTGCCAGCAGTTACAACAGTTACCCCTACGAGCAGTACTTC,CASSYNSYPYEQYF
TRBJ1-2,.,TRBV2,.,TGTGCCAGCAACCGAGCATCGGGAAACTATGGCTACACCTTC,CASNRASGNYGYTF
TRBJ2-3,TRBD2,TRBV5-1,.,TGCGCCAGCAGCTTGGGGGCTAGCGGGGGAACAGATACGCAGTATTTT,CASSLGASGGTDTQYF
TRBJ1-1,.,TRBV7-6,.,TGTGCCAGCAGCTTAGGGGGCCCCAGAGGAGCTTTCTTT,CASSLGGPRGAFF
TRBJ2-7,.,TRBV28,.,TGTGCCAGCAGTTTTTCATTACAGGGCTACGAGCAGTACTTC,CASSFSLQGYEQYF
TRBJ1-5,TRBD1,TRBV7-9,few,TGTGCCAGCAGCCAGGGGGCGAGACGGCCCCAGCATTTT,CASSQGARRPQHF
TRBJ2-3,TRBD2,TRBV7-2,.,TGTGCCAGCAGGCTAGCGGGGGCCCTCTCGGATACGCAGTATTTT,CASRLAGALSDTQYF
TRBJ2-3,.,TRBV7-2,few,TGTGCCAGCAGCGGGAGGTCCCGACAGGGTGCAGATACGCAGTATTTT,CASSGRSRQGADTQYF
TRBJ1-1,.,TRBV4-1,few,TGCGCCAGCAGCCAGGCCGGCGACAGGAGAGCTTTCTTT,CASSQAGDRRAFF
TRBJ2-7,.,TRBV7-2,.,TGTGCCAGCAGCTTAGGACAAGCCGCCTCCTACGAGCAGTACTTC,CASSLGQAASYEQYF
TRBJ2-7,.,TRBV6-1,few,TGTGCCAGCAGTGAAGCGTGGGGCCCCCCCTACGAGCAGTACTTC,CASSEAWGPPYEQYF
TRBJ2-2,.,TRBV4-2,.,TGTGCCAGCAGCCACGGGGAGACCACCGGGGAGCTGTTTTTT,CASSHGETTGELFF
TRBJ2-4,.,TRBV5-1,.,TGCGCCAGCAGACCTGACAGCCTAGCCAAAAACATTCAGTACTTC,CASRPDSLAKNIQYF
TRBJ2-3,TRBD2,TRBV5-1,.,TGCGCCAGCAGCTCAGCGGGGGGGCCAATCTTAGCAGATACGCAGTATTTT,CASSSAGGPILADTQYF
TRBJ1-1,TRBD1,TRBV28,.,TGTGCCAGCAGTTCTTGGGACAGGGAGAACATTGAAGCTTTCTTT,CASSSWDRENIEAFF
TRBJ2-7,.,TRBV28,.,TGTGCCAGCAGTTCTAGGGTCAAGGGGACCTACGAGCAGTACTTC,CASSSRVKGTYEQYF
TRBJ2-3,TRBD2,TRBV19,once,TGTGCCAGTAGTATAGCCGGGGGGATGAATACGCAGTATTTT,CASSIAGGMNTQYF
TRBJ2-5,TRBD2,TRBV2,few,TGTGCCAGCACCATGAATGGGGGGGGAGGGCCGGGGGAGACCCAGTACTTC,CASTMNGGGGPGETQYF
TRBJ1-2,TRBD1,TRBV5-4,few,TGTGCCAGCAGCTTGGGTGGGGACAGGGACTTTAATGGCTACACCTTC,CASSLGGDRDFNGYTF
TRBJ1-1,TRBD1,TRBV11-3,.,TGTGCCAGCAGCTTAGGGGACAGGGGTGCTGAAGCTTTCTTT,CASSLGDRGAEAFF
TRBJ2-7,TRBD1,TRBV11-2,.,TGTGCCAGCAGCCCCGGGACAGGGTGGACCTACGAGCAGTACTTC,CASSPGTGWTYEQYF
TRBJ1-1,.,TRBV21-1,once,TGTGCCAGCAGCAAAGGAAGGGGGACAGCAAAAGTGGGCACTGAAGCTTTCTTT,CASSKGRGTAKVGTEAFF
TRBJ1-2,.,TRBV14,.,TGTGCCAGCAGCCAAGATTCTAGGGGCTACACCTTC,CASSQDSRGYTF
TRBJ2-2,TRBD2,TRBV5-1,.,TGCGCCAGCAGCTCATGGACTAGCGGGAACACCGGGGAGCTGTTTTTT,CASSSWTSGNTGELFF
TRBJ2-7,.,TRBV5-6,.,TGTGCCAGCAGCTTGGCCAGGGGTGGGGAGCAGTACTTC,CASSLARGGEQYF
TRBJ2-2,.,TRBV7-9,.,TGTGCCAGCAGCTTATTCGGGACCGGGGAGCTGTTTTTT,CASSLFGTGELFF
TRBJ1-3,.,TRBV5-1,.,TGCGCCAGCAGGACAGCCTCGGACTCTGGAAACACCATATATTTT,CASRTASDSGNTIYF
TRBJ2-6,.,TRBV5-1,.,TGCGCCAGCAGCTTGGGAGTGTGGACATCTCGCTCTTCTGGGGCCAACGTCCTGACTTTC,CASSLGVWTSRSSGANVLTF
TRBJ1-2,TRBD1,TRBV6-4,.,TGTGCCAGCAGCCCCGGGACAGGCTATGGCTACACCTTC,CASSPGTGYGYTF
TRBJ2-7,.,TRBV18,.,TGTGCCAGCTCACCCGGGATATACGAGCAGTACTTC,CASSPGIYEQYF
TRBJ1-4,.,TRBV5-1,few,TGCGCCAGCAGCTTGGCTTGGGAGAGGAATGAAAAACTGTTTTTT,CASSLAWERNEKLFF